A single sample gave rise to the 10 T cell receptor beta chains below, sequenced in a study of shared clonotypes between healthy human individuals. TCRdb keeps only in-frame clones here, not all; method: immunoSEQ multiplex PCR. The sample has about 1 million clones, around 74% seen once. Sequenced: memory CD4+ T cells sorted from blood. Subset in this sample: CD45RA-negative fraction. The origin of the receptors is a man in his late teens or twenties in good health.

Turning to this clone: The same CDR3 arises from other DNA sequences in this sample as well. The chain couples TRBV7-2 to TRBJ2-1; 14 nucleotides agree with TRBD2. This CDR3 comprises 16 residues. Trimming cost V 0 bases and J 6 bases; bases outside gene matches: 1. Germline V gene sequence: CDR1 SGHTA, CDR2 FQGNSA. The CDR3 DNA reads TGTGCCAGCAGCTTAGCGGGACTAGCGGGAGTCAATGAGCAGTTCTTC. Residues: CASSLAGLAGVNEQFF.

The rearrangement links TRBV5-4 to TRBJ1-6, with 7 bases identical to TRBD1. Germline loops: CDR1 SGHNT, CDR2 YYREEE (reference sequence). Unmatched junction bases numbered 3, after V lost 0 bases and J lost 0 bases. This CDR3 has 17 residues. The CDR3 sequence: CASSLVAGGSYNSPLHF. The CDR3 coding sequence is TGTGCCAGCAGCTTGGTCGCAGGGGGCTCCTATAATTCACCCCTCCACTTT.

This chain joins TRBV7-2 and TRBJ2-1; 7 bases are a match to TRBD2. The CDR3 has 15 amino acids. Per germline, CDR1 SGHTA and CDR2 FQGNSA. The junction had 9 bases not matched to a gene; V was cut back by 5 bases and J by 5 bases. CDR3 coding DNA: TGTGCCAGCAGCCGCCCGGCGGGAGCCCACAATGAGCAGTTCTTC. It specifies CASSRPAGAHNEQFF.

V gene TRBV25-1 combines with J gene TRBJ1-1; D unclear. The germline CDR1 and CDR2 sequences are MGHDK and SYGVNS. Trimming stripped 3 bases from V and 1 base from J, with 6 bases between. The CDR3 is 13 residues long. CDR3 sequence reads: CASSEGGNTEAFF. In DNA, the CDR3 is TGTGCCAGCAGTGAGGGTGGGAACACTGAAGCTTTCTTT.

The genes are TRBV7-2 and TRBJ2-7; 12 bases map to TRBD2. This CDR3 contains 16 residues. Per the germline V gene, CDR1 is SGHTA and CDR2 is FQGNSA. Trimming removed 5 bases from V and 2 bases from J; junction bases left unmatched: 7. CDR3 loop: CASSTGTSGLPYEQYF. The CDR3 DNA follows: TGTGCCAGCAGCACGGGGACTAGCGGGCTTCCCTACGAGCAGTACTTC.

The V call is TRBV21-1, the J call TRBJ2-3; the tabulated D call, TRBD1, remains unverified against the DNA. TRBV21-1 is classified as a pseudogene. The length of the CDR3 is 15 residues. The CDR3 protein is CASSRDRGPADTQYF. The CDR3, as DNA: TGTGCCAGCAGCAGGGACAGGGGGCCTGCAGATACGCAGTATTTT.

This clone occurred a few times. The chain is built from TRBV2 and TRBJ2-6; perhaps TRBD1 as D (5 bases). V lost 1 base and J lost 12, with 16 bases in between. CDR3 length: 15 amino acids. CDR1 is SNHLY and CDR2 is FYNNEI in the germline V gene. CDR3 sequence (DNA): TGTGCCAGCAGTGAAGACAGGAGACCCCTTTCCGTCCTGACTTTC. Residues: CASSEDRRPLSVLTF.

This clone was detected a few times. V gene TRBV19 combines with J gene TRBJ1-5; D is uncertain. Trimming shortened V by 0 bases and J by 0 bases, and 9 bases separated the two germline ends. The CDR3 loop spans 16 amino acids. Per germline, CDR1 LNHDA and CDR2 SQIVND (reference sequence). In DNA, the CDR3 is TGTGCCAGTAGTATAGATGAGGGTTATAGCAATCAGCCCCAGCATTTT. Amino acid sequence: CASSIDEGYSNQPQHF. Complete variable domain (other parts from reference TRBV19 and TRBJ1-5): DGGITQSPKYLFRKEGQNVTLSCEQNLNHDAMYWYRQDPGQGLRLIYYSQIVNDFQKGDIAEGYSVSREKKESFPLTVTSAQKNPTAFYLCASSIDEGYSNQPQHFGDGTRLSIL.

J is TRBJ2-3 and V is TRBV4-1, with a tentative D call TRBD2 (6 bases). From germline, CDR1 is MGHRA and CDR2 YSYEKL. V was cut by 4 bases and J by 0 bases, with 8 bases left in between. The CDR3 has 14 residues. CDR3 loop: CASSPGTSTDTQYF. DNA for the CDR3: TGCGCCAGCAGCCCGGGGACTAGCACAGATACGCAGTATTTT.

Comment on this clone: The same CDR3 arises from other DNA sequences in this sample as well. The V call is TRBV7-2, the J call TRBJ2-5, with D maybe TRBD1 (5 bases). Germline assignment: CDR1 SGHTA and CDR2 FQGNSA. V lost 0 bases and J 5 bases, leaving 10 bases between the germline ends. CDR3 length: 14 amino acids. The CDR3 here is CASSLAPGRETQYF. The CDR3 DNA reads TGTGCCAGCAGCTTAGCGCCAGGGCGCGAGACCCAGTACTTC.